This entry describes one T cell receptor beta chain. No antigen is known for it. The entry originates in a study of quantifying T cell responses using KT2 cells. Study context: TCR alpha and beta constant-region primers primed reverse transcription of RNA.

Each cDNA got a UMI-containing oligo ligated at its 3' end. First-round PCR used roughly 4 cycles and beta primers RC1.1 and RC1.2 covering TRBC1 and TRBC2. From the UMI-ligation and nested PCR reads, TCRdb called clonotypes with MiXCR, one entry per CDR3 protein. The table includes tens of thousands of distinct CDR3 sequences, 10% detected once. Unfractionated PBMC were spiked with known numbers of KT2 clone cells. A range of KT2-to-PBMC ratios was made using fixed PBMC numbers. Study results and caveats: Input KT2 cell number predicted KT2 alpha and beta sequence counts linearly over several orders of magnitude.

V gave up 3 bases and J gave up 7 bases, with 12 bases separating them. Germline values: CDR1 SNHLY, CDR2 FYNNEI. The CDR3 sequence is 13 residues long. Sequenced sample: PBMCs spiked with cells of the T cell clone KT2. The chain employs TRBV2 and TRBJ1-2; D gene ambiguous. The origin of this receptor is a human donor. The CDR3 DNA follows: TGTGCCAGCAGTGAGAATTCGGGGATTGGCTACACCTTC. Encoded protein: CASSENSGIGYTF.